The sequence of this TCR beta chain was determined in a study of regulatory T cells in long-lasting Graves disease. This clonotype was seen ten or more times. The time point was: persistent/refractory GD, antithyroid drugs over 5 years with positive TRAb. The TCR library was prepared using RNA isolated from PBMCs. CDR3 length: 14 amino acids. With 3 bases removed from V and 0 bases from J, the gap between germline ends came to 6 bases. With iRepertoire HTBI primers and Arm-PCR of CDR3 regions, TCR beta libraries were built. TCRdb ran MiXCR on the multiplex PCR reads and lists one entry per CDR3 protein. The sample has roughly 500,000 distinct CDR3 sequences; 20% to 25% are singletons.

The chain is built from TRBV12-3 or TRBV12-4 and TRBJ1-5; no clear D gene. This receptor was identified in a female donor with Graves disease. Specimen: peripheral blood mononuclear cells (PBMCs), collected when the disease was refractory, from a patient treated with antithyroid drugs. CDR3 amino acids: CASSFGSSNQPQHF. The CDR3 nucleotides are TGTGCCAGCAGTTTCGGCAGTAGCAATCAGCCCCAGCATTTT.